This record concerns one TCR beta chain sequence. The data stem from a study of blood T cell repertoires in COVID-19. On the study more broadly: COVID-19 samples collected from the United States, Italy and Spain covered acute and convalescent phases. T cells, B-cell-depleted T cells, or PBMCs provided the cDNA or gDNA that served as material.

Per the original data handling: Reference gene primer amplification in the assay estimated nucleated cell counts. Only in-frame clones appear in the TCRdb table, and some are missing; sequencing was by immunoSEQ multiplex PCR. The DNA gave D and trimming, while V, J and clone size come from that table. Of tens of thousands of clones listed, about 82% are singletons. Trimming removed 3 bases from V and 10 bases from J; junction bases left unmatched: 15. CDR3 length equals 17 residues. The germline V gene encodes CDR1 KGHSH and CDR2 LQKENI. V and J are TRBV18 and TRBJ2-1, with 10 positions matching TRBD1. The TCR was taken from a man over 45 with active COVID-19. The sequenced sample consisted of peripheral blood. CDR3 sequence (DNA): TGTGCCAGCTCACCCCCTATTTTGGGACAGGGGCCGCGAGAGCAGTTCTTC. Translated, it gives CASSPPILGQGPREQFF.